This T cell receptor beta chain was retrieved from a study of TIL therapy for anti-PD-1-resistant metastatic lung cancer. Study-level results: Compared with baseline intratumoral T cells, expanded TIL cultures were more clonal and less diverse (about 6% vs 30%).

The libraries were made with immunoSEQ v3. Clones were sequenced by immunoSEQ multiplex PCR, and TCRdb holds only the in-frame ones, with some missing. The data hold roughly 7,000 clones, with 62% observed a single time. Trimming cost V 2 bases and J 0 bases, with 14 bases left between them. This CDR3 has 17 residues. Germline V gene data show CDR1 as GTSNPN and CDR2 as SVGIG (reference sequence). This clone has only one observation. Its antigen is currently unknown. Noted time point: pre-treatment sample, taken before nivolumab and TIL therapy. The tumor samples were excised metastases, mostly pleural nodules or supraclavicular lymph nodes. Patients then received nivolumab; progressors got lymphodepletion, TIL and IL-2. Patients were adults with stage 4 NSCLC.

V is TRBV30 and J is TRBJ1-6; D is unresolved. This TCR was sampled from a person between 25 and 80 years old with non-small cell lung cancer. The source was tumor tissue, collected at baseline. Written as DNA, the CDR3 is TGTGCCTGGAGTCATTCCGGGCTAGGCTCCTATAATTCACCCCTCCACTTT. Translation gives CAWSHSGLGSYNSPLHF.